The 6 T cell receptor beta chains below come from one sample, sequenced in a study of graft-versus-host responses after intestinal transplantation. These receptors lack a known antigen. TCRdb's table, derived via immunoSEQ multiplex PCR, lists solely in-frame clones and lacks some. The sample lists about 90,000 clones, less than 95% seen once, with 0.3% to 0.45% in the top ten. The sample in question was unstimulated CD4+ T cells sorted from spleen or lymph node cells, obtained before transplant. The receptor source for this set is a human donor who was the organ donor for an intestinal transplant.

The chain employs TRBV2 and TRBJ2-5; D is unclear. The CDR3 has 14 residues. Germline V gene data show CDR1 as SNHLY and CDR2 as FYNNEI. The V and J ends lost 6 bases and 3 bases respectively, with 14 bases between them. Here the CDR3 reads CASRSSPGEETQYF. The CDR3 nucleotides read TGTGCCAGCAGGTCTAGTCCGGGTGAAGAGACCCAGTACTTC.

The chain links TRBV27 to TRBJ2-3; 11 nucleotides match TRBD2. Germline values: CDR1 MNHEY, CDR2 SMNVEV (reference sequence). The CDR3 covers 15 residues. V shed 3 bases, J shed 4 bases, and the junction held 3 bases outside the gene matches. The CDR3 loop is CASSFTSGSSDTQYF. For the CDR3, the DNA is TGTGCCAGCAGTTTTACTAGCGGGAGTTCAGATACGCAGTATTTT.

The J gene is TRBJ2-2, the V gene TRBV10-3; D unresolved. Germline V lookup: CDR1 ENHRY, CDR2 SYGVKD. The CDR3 has 13 amino acids. The V end lost 4 bases, the J end lost 1 base, and 4 bases lay between the germline ends. CDR3 sequence: CAISGGNTGELFF. In nucleotides, the CDR3 is TGTGCCATCAGTGGAGGGAACACCGGGGAGCTGTTTTTT.

V gene TRBV10-3 combines with J gene TRBJ2-3, with D uncertain. The CDR3 sequence is 15 residues long. Germline V gene data show CDR1 as ENHRY and CDR2 as SYGVKD. V gave up 2 bases and J gave up 1 base, with 10 bases separating them. In DNA form, the CDR3 reads TGTGCCATCAGTGAGGTTGTACTTGGCACAGATACGCAGTATTTT. It specifies CAISEVVLGTDTQYF.

The chain joins TRBV18 to TRBJ2-3, with TRBD1 matching over 9 bases. The CDR3 is 15 residues long. V shed 2 bases and J 2 bases; nucleotides not matched to a gene: 2. Looked up from germline, CDR1 is KGHSH and CDR2 is LQKENI. CDR3 bases: TGTGCCAGCTCACCAGGACAGGGGCCCACAGATACGCAGTATTTT. Translation: CASSPGQGPTDTQYF.

The V call is TRBV6-6, the J call TRBJ1-4, with a weak D call TRBD1 (5 bases). This CDR3 region has 16 residues. In germline, CDR1 is MNHNY, CDR2 SVGAGI (reference sequence). Trimming left V 6 bases short and J 7 bases short, with 21 bases between. The CDR3: CASSFVTWGGGEKLFF. CDR3 nucleotide sequence: TGTGCCAGCAGCTTCGTTACGTGGGGCGGGGGTGAAAAACTGTTTTTT.